The 12 T cell receptor beta chains listed next were all sequenced from one sample in a study of shared clonotypes between healthy human individuals. The protocol was immunoSEQ multiplex PCR, while the TCRdb copy is restricted to in-frame clones and leaves out a portion. Of roughly 810,000 clones in the sample, just over 95% were seen once. Positively selected for CCR7, the CD45RO-negative cells used as naive CD8 cells excluded terminally differentiated effector memory CD45RA+ cells. Input material: naive CD8+ T cells sorted from blood. The receptors derive from a man aged 30 to 39 in good health.

The sample holds one count of this clone. The V gene is TRBV19, the J gene TRBJ2-1; tentatively, D is TRBD2 (5 bases). Germline values: CDR1 LNHDA, CDR2 SQIVND (reference sequence). The CDR3 is 14 residues long. Trimming cost V 3 bases and J 3 bases, with 9 bases left between them. CDR3 sequence: CASSIVLVYNEQFF. The CDR3 DNA sequence: TGTGCCAGTAGTATTGTACTAGTCTACAATGAGCAGTTCTTC.

The rearrangement links TRBV12-5 to TRBJ1-1, with D unresolved. Trimming cost V 3 bases and J 3 bases, with 20 bases left between them. Germline V gives CDR1 LGHNT, CDR2 FRNRAP. This CDR3 is 17 amino acids long. This chain's CDR3 is CASGLYTSRDSDTEAFF. Here the CDR3 DNA reads TGTGCTAGTGGTTTATACACGTCTCGAGACTCCGACACTGAAGCTTTCTTT.

The V call is TRBV6-5, the J call TRBJ2-2, with 12 bases aligning to TRBD2. CDR1 is MNHEY and CDR2 is SVGAGI in the germline V gene. Losses at the gene ends were 7 bases for V and 5 bases for J; bases not matched to a gene: 2. The CDR3 loop spans 14 amino acids. The CDR3 here is CASTLAGGTGELFF. The CDR3 DNA reads as TGTGCCAGCACCCTAGCGGGAGGGACCGGGGAGCTGTTTTTT.

This chain links TRBV27 with TRBJ2-1, with 9 nucleotides matching TRBD1. The trim removed 2 bases at V and 4 bases at J, leaving 6 bases unmatched. CDR1 and CDR2 (germline): MNHEY, SMNVEV (reference sequence). CDR3 size: 16 residues. CDR3 DNA: TGTGCCAGCAGTTTAAGTACAGGGGGCGCTTACAATGAGCAGTTCTTC. This translates into CASSLSTGGAYNEQFF.

V is TRBV19 and J is TRBJ2-1; D is ambiguous. This CDR3 region has 12 residues. Trimming removed 6 bases at V and 5 bases at J, with 8 bases between. The germline V gene has CDR1 LNHDA and CDR2 SQIVND (reference sequence). The CDR3 region is CASSWIDNEQFF. CDR3 in DNA: TGTGCCAGTAGCTGGATAGACAATGAGCAGTTCTTC. The whole variable domain, filled in from reference TRBV19 and TRBJ2-1, reads DGGITQSPKYLFRKEGQNVTLSCEQNLNHDAMYWYRQDPGQGLRLIYYSQIVNDFQKGDIAEGYSVSREKKESFPLTVTSAQKNPTAFYLCASSWIDNEQFFGPGTRLTVL.

CDR3 sequence (DNA): TGTGCCAGCATCGGACAGGGGGTTGGCACCGGGGAGCTGTTTTTT. Amino acids: CASIGQGVGTGELFF. V gene TRBV7-8 combines with J gene TRBJ2-2; the match to TRBD1 covers 10 bases. The length of the CDR3 is 15 residues. Germline lookup yields CDR1 SGHVS and CDR2 FQNEAQ. Unmatched junction bases numbered 6, after V lost 7 bases and J lost 4 bases.

This chain uses TRBV11-2 with TRBJ2-7; no definite D call. This CDR3 is built from 15 residues. V lost 1 base to trimming and J lost 6 bases, with 16 bases between them. Germline V gene data show CDR1 as SGHAT and CDR2 as FQNNGV. The CDR3 DNA follows: TGTGCCAGCAGCTTAGGCCTGAATCCCGAAGGCGAGCAGTACTTC. It translates to CASSLGLNPEGEQYF.

The rearrangement joins TRBV11-1 to TRBJ2-1, with D possibly matching TRBD1 (5 bases). The CDR3 runs to 16 residues. The ends were cut back, 5 bases at V and 0 bases at J, with 14 bases in the middle. Germline V lookup: CDR1 SGHAT, CDR2 FQDESV (reference sequence). CDR3 nucleotide sequence: TGTGCCAGCAGCGTCTGGGGCTCAAACTCCTACAATGAGCAGTTCTTC. Protein: CASSVWGSNSYNEQFF.

The V call is TRBV28, the J call TRBJ2-1, with a tentative D call TRBD1 (6 bases). The ends were cut back, 5 bases at V and 10 bases at J, with 18 bases in the middle. Germline CDR1 MDHEN, CDR2 SYDVKM. This CDR3 contains 14 residues. DNA for the CDR3: TGTGCCAGCAGTCCCGCAAGGGACACCGGGGAGCAGTTCTTC. Amino acids: CASSPARDTGEQFF.

The rearrangement links TRBV11-3 to TRBJ2-2, with D possibly being TRBD2 (6 bases). This CDR3 spans 16 amino acids. CDR1 and CDR2 from the germline V gene are SGHNT and YENEEA. V was cut by 3 bases and J by 3 bases, with 14 bases left in between. CDR3 DNA: TGTGCCAGCAGCTTGGGCGGGGACCAATACACCGGGGAGCTGTTTTTT. Protein: CASSLGGDQYTGELFF.

The CDR3 nucleotides read TGTGCCAGTAGTAGAACCACGGGAGGAGTCCGTCCGGAGACCCAGTACTTC. This gives the protein CASSRTTGGVRPETQYF. The chain has TRBV19 and TRBJ2-5; 7 nucleotides line up with TRBD2. V lost 4 bases and J lost 5; bases outside the gene matches: 16. The germline CDR1 and CDR2 sequences are LNHDA and SQIVND (reference sequence). The CDR3 is 17 amino acids.

This clone was seen only once. The CDR3 region is CASSFSLAGSDTQYF. Here the CDR3 DNA reads TGTGCCAGCAGCTTTTCCCTAGCGGGGTCAGATACGCAGTATTTT. The chain carries TRBV13 and TRBJ2-3, with TRBD2 matching over 9 bases. This CDR3 has 15 residues. CDR1 and CDR2 (germline): PRHDT, FYEKMQ (reference sequence). J was trimmed by 4 bases and V by 3 bases; bases with no gene match: 5.